The rows below give T cell receptor beta chains drawn from one sample of a study of T cell responses to AZD1222 COVID-19 vaccine. Method: immunoSEQ multiplex PCR; TCRdb's copy keeps in-frame clones and lacks some. The table shows around 140,000 clones, with 89% occurring only once. Sequences were derived from peripheral blood, sampled 28 days after the second AZD1222 dose. The source is an adult who received the AZD1222 COVID-19 vaccine. Both conserved end residues are part of each CDR3. A D gene is named only where the DNA matches it firmly. Expanded clones get a size class; other rows say once, few or many, or leave the size out.

TRBJ1-4 | 16 | NA | TRBV14 | NA | TGTGCCAGCAGCCGAGGTTACGGGGCGACTAATGAAAAACTGTTTTTT | CASSRGYGATNEKLFF
TRBJ2-5 | 13 | NA | TRBV18 | NA | TGTGCCAGCTCACCTCGCAGTCTAGAGACCCAGTACTTC | CASSPRSLETQYF
TRBJ2-3 | 14 | NA | TRBV5-1 | NA | TGCGCCAGCAGCTTAGGGACGATAACAGATACGCAGTATTTT | CASSLGTITDTQYF
TRBJ2-2 | 12 | few | TRBV9 | NA | TGTGCCAGCAGCGTACGAACCGGGGAGCTGTTTTTT | CASSVRTGELFF
TRBJ1-4 | 14 | NA | TRBV9 | NA | TGTGCCAGCTCCAGACAGGTTTCTGGGGAAAAACTGTTTTTT | CASSRQVSGEKLFF
TRBJ2-1 | 14 | NA | TRBV28 | TRBD2 | TGTGCCAGTATCACTAGCGGGAGGAGGGATGAGCAGTTCTTC | CASITSGRRDEQFF
TRBJ2-3 | 15 | NA | TRBV24-1 | TRBD1 | TGTGCCACCAGTGATCGGGACAGGGTTGCAGATACGCAGTATTTT | CATSDRDRVADTQYF
TRBJ1-4 | 15 | NA | TRBV5-1 | TRBD1 | TGCGCCAGCAGCCCGGGGACAGGTCTTGCGGAAAAACTGTTTTTT | CASSPGTGLAEKLFF
TRBJ2-1 | 16 | NA | TRBV15 | TRBD2 | TGTGCCACCAGCAGAGCTAGCGGGAGCACCGGGGCTGAGCAGTTCTTC | CATSRASGSTGAEQFF
TRBJ1-1 | 11 | NA | TRBV28 | NA | TGTGCCAGCAGAGAGGGGATTGGGGCTTTCTTT | CASREGIGAFF
TRBJ2-7 | 11 | NA | TRBV20-1 | TRBD2 | TGCAGTGCATCCGGGGGGTACGAGCAGTACTTC | CSASGGYEQYF
TRBJ1-4 | 13 | NA | TRBV29-1 | NA | TGCAGCGTTGGGGGTCCGGGCAATGAAAAACTGTTTTTT | CSVGGPGNEKLFF
TRBJ2-1 | 17 | NA | TRBV4-2 | TRBD2 | TGTGCCAGCAGCCAAGATCTTGTAGCGGGAGGGCCCAATGAGCAGTTCTTC | CASSQDLVAGGPNEQFF
TRBJ2-7 | 14 | NA | TRBV19 | NA | TGTGCCAGTAGTATATCGGCAGGACACTACGAGCAGTACTTC | CASSISAGHYEQYF
TRBJ1-1 | 16 | NA | TRBV7-9 | NA | TGTGCCAGCGGGGCGGGGGGAGGTAAGAGTAAAACTGAAGCTTTCTTT | CASGAGGGKSKTEAFF
TRBJ1-6 | 20 | NA | TRBV4-1 | NA | TGCGCCAGCAGCCAAAGGCTCTGGACTGACACGAGCTCCTATAATTCACCCCTCCACTTT | CASSQRLWTDTSSYNSPLHF
TRBJ1-2 | 19 | NA | TRBV7-3 | NA | TGTGCCAGCAGCGATCCCAGTGGGTTGGGGGACGGCGGATTCTATGGTTACACCTTC | CASSDPSGLGDGGFYGYTF
TRBJ1-6 | 15 | NA | TRBV5-4 | NA | TGTGCCAGCAGCCTCGGACAGTCTTATAATTCACCCCTCCACTTT | CASSLGQSYNSPLHF
TRBJ1-1 | 15 | NA | TRBV7-8 | TRBD1 | TGTGCCAGCAGCTCCTCCCGACAGGGCCACACTGAAGCTTTCTTT | CASSSSRQGHTEAFF
TRBJ1-2 | 14 | NA | TRBV18 | TRBD1 | TGTGCCAGCTCACAAAGGGACAGTAACTATGGCTACACCTTC | CASSQRDSNYGYTF
TRBJ2-7 | 15 | NA | TRBV7-8 | TRBD2 | TGTGCCAGCAGCTTATATCGGACTAGCGATTACGAGCAGTACTTC | CASSLYRTSDYEQYF
TRBJ2-3 | 12 | once | TRBV30 | NA | TGTGCCTGCCAGGGCGGGATAGATACGCAGTATTTT | CACQGGIDTQYF